The rows below give T cell receptor beta chains drawn from one sample of a study of blood T cell repertoires in COVID-19. Libraries were prepared by immunoSEQ multiplex PCR; TCRdb keeps only in-frame clonotypes and omits some of them. In the table there are under 150,000 clones, around four fifths of which are singletons. The sequenced sample was PBMCs or T cells enriched from blood (not recorded which). These receptors were collected from a woman aged 40 to 50 who had recovered from COVID-19. Each CDR3 is given with its conserved first and last residue. D genes are given only for firm matches. A clone size is listed for some rows: how often the clone was seen (once, few, many), or a class if it is expanded.

V gene,D gene,J gene,clone size,CDR3 DNA,CDR3 protein
TRBV5-6,.,TRBJ1-2,.,TGTGCCAGCATCTGGAGCGCGGGCTATGGCTACACCTTC,CASIWSAGYGYTF
TRBV4-2,TRBD2,TRBJ2-2,.,TGTGCCAGCAGCCAATCCAGGACTAGCATCAACACCGGGGAGCTGTTTTTT,CASSQSRTSINTGELFF
TRBV7-7,.,TRBJ1-4,.,TGTGCCAGCAGCTCCGTACCCGGTGAAAAACTGTTTTTT,CASSSVPGEKLFF
TRBV29-1,.,TRBJ1-2,.,TGCAGCGTTGAAGGGGAGCGGAGCGGTGGCTACACCTTC,CSVEGERSGGYTF
TRBV19,TRBD1,TRBJ2-7,.,TGTGCCAGTAGACCCGCCGGGACAGGGACCTACGAGCAGTACTTC,CASRPAGTGTYEQYF
TRBV6-6,.,TRBJ1-1,.,TGTGCCAGCAGTTACGCCGAGGCGGGCACTGAAGCTTTCTTT,CASSYAEAGTEAFF
TRBV9,.,TRBJ1-1,.,TGTGCCAGCAGCGTAGAGGGAGATAACACTGAAGCTTTCTTT,CASSVEGDNTEAFF
TRBV11-2,TRBD1,TRBJ2-7,.,TGTGCCAGCAGCAAGAGACAGGGGGCAGGGTCCTACGAGCAGTACTTC,CASSKRQGAGSYEQYF
TRBV18,.,TRBJ1-5,.,TGTGCCAGCTCACCAGAATGGCAGGGAAGTCAGCCCCAGCATTTT,CASSPEWQGSQPQHF
TRBV4-2,.,TRBJ1-1,few,TGTGCCAGCAGCCAAGAAAGGGAGGGGACTGAAGCTTTCTTT,CASSQEREGTEAFF